One and the same sample provided the 13 T cell receptor beta chains below, sequenced in a study of T-cell memory formation after mild COVID-19. Each CDR3 protein is one row after TCRdb ran MiXCR on the 5' RACE reads. The sample includes about 470,000 distinct CDR3 sequences, around a quarter seen only once; the top ten take 12%. The specimen sequenced was PBMCs or a T cell subset sorted from them (not recorded which). The receptors were gathered from an adult woman who had mild COVID-19 (a few samples of this study predate the infection). Cell type and time point are not known.

V and J are TRBV6-1 and TRBJ1-2; maybe TRBD1 (5 bases). This CDR3 has 15 residues. Looked up from germline, CDR1 is MNHNS and CDR2 is SASEGT. V was trimmed by 8 bases and J by 3 bases, leaving 19 bases between them. CDR3 bases: TGTGCCAGCCTTGGCCGGGGGGGTCCCGACTATGGCTACACCTTC. Protein sequence: CASLGRGGPDYGYTF.

This chain connects TRBV5-5 to TRBJ2-7; 7 positions match TRBD2. The V gene end was trimmed by 1 base and the J gene end by 0 bases; junction bases not matched to a gene: 4. From germline, CDR1 is SGHKS and CDR2 YYEKEE (reference sequence). The CDR3 length is 15 residues. CDR3 region: CASSLRAGDSYEQYF. CDR3 nucleotide sequence: TGTGCCAGCAGCTTGAGGGCGGGGGACTCCTACGAGCAGTACTTC.

This clonotype was observed a handful of times. The J gene is TRBJ2-7, the V gene TRBV15, with TRBD2 as a possible D gene (6 bases). The V end lost 5 bases, the J end lost 0 bases, and 14 bases lay between the germline ends. Germline V gene lookup returns CDR1 LNHNV and CDR2 YYDKDF (reference sequence). This CDR3 is built from 15 residues. The CDR3 sequence is CATSVSGWSSYEQYF. DNA for the CDR3: TGTGCCACCAGCGTTAGCGGTTGGTCCTCCTACGAGCAGTACTTC.

The chain recombines TRBV20-1 with TRBJ1-5; 9 bases agree with TRBD1. Trimming cost V 5 bases and J 7 bases; bases outside gene matches: 9. The CDR3 contains 14 residues. Germline CDR1 reads DFQATT; CDR2 reads SNEGSKA (reference sequence). In nucleotides, the CDR3 is TGCAGTGCTTCTACCGGGACAGGGCACCAGCCCCAGCATTTT. This translates into CSASTGTGHQPQHF.

This clonotype was seen a few times. The CDR3 reads CSARSGRELSGELFF. The CDR3 DNA is TGCAGTGCTAGGAGTGGGCGGGAGCTGTCCGGGGAGCTGTTTTTT. This chain connects TRBV20-1 to TRBJ2-2, with 7 bases that match TRBD2. V shed 3 bases, J shed 6 bases, and the junction held 10 bases outside the gene matches. The CDR3 contains 15 residues. Germline CDR1 DFQATT, CDR2 SNEGSKA (reference sequence).

This clonotype was recorded a few times. The chain joins TRBV7-2 to TRBJ2-3, with 7 bases identical to TRBD2. The germline V gene has CDR1 SGHTA and CDR2 FQGNSA. The CDR3 extends over 16 amino acids. Losses at the gene ends were 3 bases for V and 3 bases for J; bases not matched to a gene: 9. The CDR3: CASSFPERGRTDTQYF. CDR3 bases: TGTGCCAGCAGCTTCCCTGAGCGCGGGAGAACAGATACGCAGTATTTT. Filled out from reference TRBV7-2 and TRBJ2-3, the complete variable domain reads GAGVSQSPSNKVTEKGKDVELRCDPISGHTALYWYRQSLGQGLEFLIYFQGNSAPDKSGLPSDRFSAERTGGSVSTLTIQRTQQEDSAVYLCASSFPERGRTDTQYFGPGTRLTVL.

This rearrangement joins TRBV2 to TRBJ1-2, with unresolved D. V lost 2 bases and J 0 bases, leaving 10 bases between the germline ends. The germline V gene encodes CDR1 SNHLY and CDR2 FYNNEI. CDR3 size: 15 residues. The CDR3 sequence: CASSERAVSNYGYTF. In DNA form, the CDR3 reads TGTGCCAGCAGTGAAAGAGCGGTGTCTAACTATGGCTACACCTTC.

This clonotype was detected only a few times. The rearrangement joins TRBV5-4 to TRBJ2-5, with 9 bases matching TRBD1. CDR1 is SGHNT, CDR2 YYREEE, per germline (reference sequence). This CDR3 comprises 18 residues. With V trimmed by 0 bases and J by 3 bases, 12 bases remained unmatched. For the CDR3, the DNA is TGTGCCAGCAGCTTGGGTGGGATCCGGACAGGGGTAAAAGAGACCCAGTACTTC. It translates to CASSLGGIRTGVKETQYF.

The chain employs TRBV12-3 or TRBV12-4 and TRBJ2-5; 10 bases are a match to TRBD1. Unmatched junction bases numbered 6, after V lost 5 bases and J lost 3 bases. The CDR3 length is 15 residues. CDR3 sequence reads: CASSLRTGGEETQYF. CDR3 DNA: TGTGCCAGCAGTCTAAGGACAGGGGGAGAAGAGACCCAGTACTTC.

This chain uses TRBV5-1 with TRBJ1-5; 7 nucleotides align to TRBD1. Looked up from germline, CDR1 is SGHRS and CDR2 is YFSETQ. The CDR3 extends over 14 amino acids. J was trimmed by 6 bases and V by 2 bases; bases with no gene match: 5. CDR3 nucleotide sequence: TGCGCCAGCAGCTTCCTAGGGGGCGGTCAGCCCCAGCATTTT. Translated: CASSFLGGGQPQHF.

Ten or more counts support this clonotype. The gene calls are TRBV24-1 and TRBJ2-1, with TRBD2 matching over 8 bases. The CDR3 has 16 residues. Germline V lookup: CDR1 KGHDR, CDR2 SFDVKD. V shed 1 base and J 7 bases; nucleotides not matched to a gene: 8. CDR3 bases: TGTGCCACCAGTGATTTCTCTCGCGGGGGGAAGAATGAGCAGTTCTTC. This encodes CATSDFSRGGKNEQFF.

This clonotype has just a few counts. This chain connects TRBV7-9 to TRBJ2-6; D perhaps matches TRBD2 (6 bases). The germline CDR1 and CDR2 sequences are SEHNR and FQNEAQ (reference sequence). Trimming took off 5 bases at V and 4 bases at J, with 15 bases between the two ends. There are 16 residues in the CDR3. CDR3 sequence (DNA): TGTGCCAGCAGCCCCCCGGAGGGAACCGGGGCCAACGTCCTGACTTTC. It is translated as CASSPPEGTGANVLTF.

The J gene is TRBJ1-2, the V gene TRBV7-9; D remains ambiguous. V lost 1 base to trimming and J lost 2 bases, with 8 bases between them. Germline loops: CDR1 SEHNR, CDR2 FQNEAQ (reference sequence). The length of the CDR3 is 14 residues. This CDR3 is CASSLEAANYGYTF. CDR3 DNA sequence: TGTGCCAGCAGCTTAGAGGCCGCAAACTATGGCTACACCTTC. Supplemented by reference TRBV7-9 and TRBJ1-2, the full variable domain reads DTGVSQNPRHKITKRGQNVTFRCDPISEHNRLYWYRQTLGQGPEFLTYFQNEAQLEKSRLLSDRFSAERPKGSFSTLEIQRTEQGDSAMYLCASSLEAANYGYTFGSGTRLTVV.